Sequencing of this TCR beta chain was carried out in a study of cytomegalovirus exposure and HLA in healthy donors. Study results and caveats: Productive status was seen about 90% or about 30% of the time for most TCR beta V segments in an earlier analysis.

About this clone: What it binds is unknown.

CDR3 length: 15 amino acids. V lost 4 bases to trimming and J lost 6 bases; unmatched junction nucleotides: 8. The germline CDR1 and CDR2 sequences are MGHRA and YSYEKL. PCR involved 60 Vbeta and 13 Jbeta primers. The protocol was immunoSEQ multiplex PCR, while the TCRdb copy is restricted to in-frame clones and leaves out a portion. The sample contains roughly 100,000 clones, about 80% of which appear only once. The sequenced sample was PBMCs. The clonotype comes from a man between 60 and 70 years old in good health and CMV-seropositive. V gene TRBV4-1 combines with J gene TRBJ2-3, with 9 bases matching TRBD1. In DNA form, the CDR3 reads TGCGCCAGCAGCCGCCAAACAGGGGGCGCGGATACGCAGTATTTT. Its protein product is CASSRQTGGADTQYF.